This is a list of T cell receptor beta chains from one sample in a study of type 1 regulatory T cells. One entry per CDR3 protein results from TCRdb running MiXCR on the reads. The data show roughly 21,000 distinct CDR3 sequences, about 45% seen once. For these TCRs, the target antigens are not known. Sequenced input: cultured T cells, either the whole culture or a sorted T cell fraction (not recorded which). Receptors originate from a human donor in good health. Both conserved end residues are trimmed from each CDR3.

j_gene: TRBJ1-4; v_gene: TRBV5-1; CDR3aa: ASSLGQVQTNEKLF
j_gene: TRBJ1-1; v_gene: TRBV7-9; CDR3aa: ASSLLGQGQAF
j_gene: TRBJ2-7; v_gene: TRBV18; CDR3aa: ASSPGQGNEQY
j_gene: TRBJ2-7; v_gene: TRBV10-3; CDR3aa: AIARQGARYEQY
j_gene: TRBJ2-3; v_gene: TRBV5-1; CDR3aa: ASSQEQYTDTQY
j_gene: TRBJ2-7; v_gene: TRBV7-8; CDR3aa: ASSLVLGQGHEQY
j_gene: TRBJ1-6; v_gene: TRBV2; CDR3aa: ASSEERLGNSPLH
j_gene: TRBJ1-5; v_gene: TRBV28; CDR3aa: ASSPILGTGGNQPQH
j_gene: TRBJ2-7; v_gene: TRBV11-3; CDR3aa: ASSLTGTGALEQY
j_gene: TRBJ2-1; v_gene: TRBV28; CDR3aa: ASSLWVPAEQF
j_gene: TRBJ2-7; v_gene: TRBV20-1; CDR3aa: SAEHLGTGAYEQY
j_gene: TRBJ2-7; v_gene: TRBV5-1; CDR3aa: ASSPGTGRSYEQY
j_gene: TRBJ2-1; v_gene: TRBV20-1; CDR3aa: SASSDFNEQF
j_gene: TRBJ1-1; v_gene: TRBV18; CDR3aa: ASSPLQGEGTEAF
j_gene: TRBJ2-3; v_gene: TRBV5-1; CDR3aa: ASSLVVAGVDTQY
j_gene: TRBJ1-1; v_gene: TRBV6-6; CDR3aa: ASSRPGDGTEAF
j_gene: TRBJ1-1; v_gene: TRBV12-3/TRBV12-4; CDR3aa: ASSLGQGFEAF
j_gene: TRBJ1-2; v_gene: TRBV6-1; CDR3aa: ASSAGTGGYYGYT
j_gene: TRBJ1-3; v_gene: TRBV6-5; CDR3aa: ASSYGGPGNTIY
j_gene: TRBJ2-3; v_gene: TRBV2; CDR3aa: ASRGYLTDTQY
j_gene: TRBJ2-5; v_gene: TRBV2; CDR3aa: ASSEALRGETQY
j_gene: TRBJ1-6; v_gene: TRBV5-5; CDR3aa: ASSLGTSYNSPLH
j_gene: TRBJ1-2; v_gene: TRBV29-1; CDR3aa: SVYREGKGYT
j_gene: TRBJ2-1; v_gene: TRBV7-2; CDR3aa: ASSSQGMSSYNEQF
j_gene: TRBJ1-4; v_gene: TRBV20-1; CDR3aa: SAKSGGNEKLF
j_gene: TRBJ1-5; v_gene: TRBV20-1; CDR3aa: SARDREWGQPQH
j_gene: TRBJ2-4; v_gene: TRBV12-3/TRBV12-4; CDR3aa: ASSPRQGHIQY
j_gene: TRBJ1-6; v_gene: TRBV20-1; CDR3aa: SARSFANSPLH
j_gene: TRBJ2-7; v_gene: TRBV20-1; CDR3aa: SARRWDSYPYEQY
j_gene: TRBJ2-1; v_gene: TRBV29-1; CDR3aa: SVVSSGAAEQF
j_gene: TRBJ1-2; v_gene: TRBV2; CDR3aa: ASREVSNGYT
j_gene: TRBJ1-2; v_gene: TRBV5-1; CDR3aa: ASSLFRSGQINYGYT
j_gene: TRBJ1-5; v_gene: TRBV20-1; CDR3aa: NASRAVQPQH
j_gene: TRBJ2-7; v_gene: TRBV11-2; CDR3aa: ASSLVPGSKYEQY
j_gene: TRBJ1-1; v_gene: TRBV9; CDR3aa: ASSVRADTEAF
j_gene: TRBJ1-2; v_gene: TRBV20-1; CDR3aa: SARAPNYGYT
j_gene: TRBJ1-1; v_gene: TRBV2; CDR3aa: ASSPDRGRTEAF
j_gene: TRBJ2-7; v_gene: TRBV30; CDR3aa: AWSVLRSYEQY
j_gene: TRBJ1-2; v_gene: TRBV20-1; CDR3aa: SASWGPRYGYT
j_gene: TRBJ2-6; v_gene: TRBV7-2; CDR3aa: ASSLVGTSGANVLT
j_gene: TRBJ1-1; v_gene: TRBV6-5; CDR3aa: ASSYYGTGNTEAF
j_gene: TRBJ2-2; v_gene: TRBV18; CDR3aa: ASSLNTGELF
j_gene: TRBJ2-1; v_gene: TRBV20-1; CDR3aa: SARLLAGGRYEQF
j_gene: TRBJ2-2; v_gene: TRBV20-1; CDR3aa: SALGGFTGELF
j_gene: TRBJ2-3; v_gene: TRBV7-9; CDR3aa: ASTFWGGEDTQY
j_gene: TRBJ2-2; v_gene: TRBV19; CDR3aa: ASIRWGQGSTGELF
j_gene: TRBJ2-1; v_gene: TRBV4-1; CDR3aa: ASRESGPYNEQF
j_gene: TRBJ2-1; v_gene: TRBV10-3; CDR3aa: AISESSGGYYNEQF
j_gene: TRBJ2-1; v_gene: TRBV7-7; CDR3aa: ASSPLLAGGYNEQF
j_gene: TRBJ2-2; v_gene: TRBV7-8; CDR3aa: ASSPRPRGTGGELF
j_gene: TRBJ2-5; v_gene: TRBV6-9; CDR3aa: ASFGKETQY
j_gene: TRBJ2-2; v_gene: TRBV6-5; CDR3aa: ASRQTGHTGELF
j_gene: TRBJ1-4; v_gene: TRBV19; CDR3aa: ASSPRDRPNEKLF
j_gene: TRBJ2-7; v_gene: TRBV19; CDR3aa: ASSTWSRGGPYEQY